These 25 T cell receptor beta chains came from one sample sequenced in a study of Graves' ophthalmopathy and Graves' hyperthyroidism. Amplifying from RNA transcripts, the study obtained TCR beta CDR3 regions. HTBI-primed RT-PCR formed the first round, and a multiplex PCR formed the second. MiXCR was run by TCRdb on the multiplex PCR reads, yielding one entry per CDR3 protein. The data contain approximately 1.2 million distinct CDR3 sequences, less than 45% of them singletons. The source material was peripheral blood or thyroid tissue (not recorded which). Receptors were obtained from an adult man with Graves' hyperthyroidism.

In this sample, this clonotype turned up a few times. Being one base from a much bigger clone, this may be a read error. The chain recombines TRBV20-1 with TRBJ2-7; the D gene is possibly TRBD1 (5 bases). CDR1 and CDR2 (germline): DFQATT, SNEGSKA (reference sequence). The CDR3 loop spans 12 amino acids. Trimming cost V 5 bases and J 2 bases, with 10 bases left between them. CDR3 sequence (DNA): TGCAGTGCTGCCAGGGATGCCTACGAGCAGTACTTC. Protein product: CSAARDAYEQYF.

J is TRBJ1-6 and V is TRBV4-3; D is uncertain. Germline lookup yields CDR1 LGHNA and CDR2 YSLEER. Trimming cost V 0 bases and J 9 bases, with 12 bases left between them. The CDR3 is made up of 15 amino acids. The CDR3 nucleotides read TGCGCCAGCAGCCAAGAACCGGAACGACGTTCACCCCTCCACTTT. It specifies CASSQEPERRSPLHF.

The gene calls are TRBV20-1 and TRBJ2-6; 14 nucleotides match TRBD2. Trimming cost V 2 bases and J 0 bases; bases outside gene matches: 6. CDR3 length equals 19 residues. Germline V CDR1 and CDR2: DFQATT, SNEGSKA (reference sequence). CDR3 nucleotide sequence: TGCAGTGCTAGAATGGGACTAGCGGGAGTCCTCTCTGGGGCCAACGTCCTGACTTTC. Amino acid sequence: CSARMGLAGVLSGANVLTF.

The table lists this clonotype with a few counts. The CDR3 bases are TGTGCCAGCAGTTTCCCGGGGGCACCACAAGAGACCCAGTACTTC. Translated, it gives CASSFPGAPQETQYF. The rearrangement links TRBV27 to TRBJ2-5, with D possibly called TRBD1 or TRBD2 (6 bases each). This CDR3 is 15 amino acids long. CDR1 and CDR2 from the germline V gene are MNHEY and SMNVEV (reference sequence). Trimming stripped 3 bases from V and 2 bases from J, with 13 bases between.

The chain couples TRBV5-4 to TRBJ2-2; the match to TRBD2 covers 11 bases. Trimming at V came to 4 bases and at J to 5 bases, leaving 13 bases not matched to a gene. The CDR3 is 18 amino acids. Germline assignment: CDR1 SGHNT and CDR2 YYREEE (reference sequence). CDR3 residues: CASSLIPTSGGGTGELFF. Written as DNA, the CDR3 is TGTGCCAGCAGCCTCATCCCAACTAGCGGGGGAGGGACCGGGGAGCTGTTTTTT.

The V and J genes are TRBV20-1 and TRBJ1-6; D remains ambiguous. This CDR3 contains 14 residues. Per the germline V gene, CDR1 is DFQATT and CDR2 is SNEGSKA (reference sequence). V was cut by 4 bases and J by 10 bases, with 17 bases left in between. CDR3 residues: CSATPGLGFSPLHF. For the CDR3, the DNA is TGCAGTGCTACGCCGGGCCTAGGATTCTCACCCCTCCACTTT.

This clonotype has just a few counts. The chain joins TRBV6-4 to TRBJ2-2, with 7 bases that match TRBD1. V lost 7 bases and J lost 6; bases outside the gene matches: 11. Germline V gene sequence: CDR1 MRHNA, CDR2 SNTAGT. CDR3 length: 15 residues. The CDR3 coding sequence is TGTGCCAGCAAGACCGACAGGGATCGACCCGGGGAGCTGTTTTTT. It is translated as CASKTDRDRPGELFF.

The rearrangement links TRBV3-1 to TRBJ1-4; D might be TRBD1 (5 bases). Germline values: CDR1 LGHDT, CDR2 YNNKEL (reference sequence). CDR3 length: 12 amino acids. The V end lost 8 bases, the J end lost 8 bases, and 12 bases lay between the germline ends. The CDR3 protein is CASFIREEKLFF. The CDR3 DNA sequence: TGTGCCAGCTTTATCAGGGAAGAAAAACTGTTTTTT.

V is TRBV29-1 and J is TRBJ1-1; the match to TRBD1 covers 7 bases. The CDR3 spans 12 residues. The V segment lost 3 bases and the J segment 11 bases; nucleotides outside the gene matches: 9. Germline loops: CDR1 SQVTM, CDR2 ANQGSEA. Here the CDR3 DNA reads TGCAGCGTTGATGGCAGGGGGATCGAGGCTTTCTTT. Encoded protein: CSVDGRGIEAFF. The full variable domain, rest sourced from reference TRBV29-1 and TRBJ1-1, is SAVISQKPSRDICQRGTSLTIQCQVDSQVTMMFWYRQQPGQSLTLIATANQGSEATYESGFVIDKFPISRPNLTFSTLTVSNMSPEDSSIYLCSVDGRGIEAFFGQGTRLTVV.

This chain uses TRBV10-3 with TRBJ2-3, with 13 bases lining up with TRBD2. CDR3 size: 16 residues. Looked up from germline, CDR1 is ENHRY and CDR2 is SYGVKD. The ends lost 7 bases at V and 0 bases at J; junction bases unmatched: 4. The CDR3 region has the DNA TGTGCCATCACGCCGGGACTAGCGGGAAGCACAGATACGCAGTATTTT. This gives the protein CAITPGLAGSTDTQYF.

J is TRBJ2-7 and V is TRBV9; either TRBD1 or TRBD2 may supply D (5 bases each). The CDR3 is 14 amino acids. CDR1 is SGDLS and CDR2 is YYNGEE in the germline V gene. The V end lost 4 bases, the J end lost 6 bases, and 17 bases lay between the germline ends. CDR3 sequence: CASSPQWGGTEQYF. The CDR3 DNA is TGTGCCAGCAGCCCACAATGGGGTGGGACCGAGCAGTACTTC.

This clonotype came up many times. The chain employs TRBV19 and TRBJ1-1; D perhaps matches TRBD1 (5 bases). CDR1 is LNHDA and CDR2 is SQIVND in the germline V gene (reference sequence). The CDR3 has 11 amino acids. V was clipped by 9 bases and J by 4 bases, with 9 bases between them. CDR3 residues: CASQGVTEAFF. CDR3 DNA sequence: TGTGCCAGCCAGGGTGTCACTGAAGCTTTCTTT.

This clonotype was found once. The chain joins TRBV14 to TRBJ1-6; TRBD1 might be the D (6 bases). This CDR3 comprises 15 residues. Germline CDR1 reads SGHDN; CDR2 reads FVKESK. Trimming shortened V by 0 bases and J by 10 bases, and 13 bases separated the two germline ends. The chain's CDR3 is CASSQDGGWRSPLHF. The CDR3 DNA reads as TGTGCCAGCAGCCAAGATGGGGGCTGGCGGTCACCCCTCCACTTT.

The rearrangement uses TRBV19 and TRBJ1-1, with 7 nucleotides matching TRBD1. J was trimmed by 8 bases and V by 9 bases; bases with no gene match: 15. Germline V gene data show CDR1 as LNHDA and CDR2 as SQIVND (reference sequence). This CDR3 region has 14 residues. CDR3 region: CASKTRPGGDEAFF. The DNA of the CDR3 is TGTGCCAGCAAGACCCGGCCAGGGGGGGACGAAGCTTTCTTT.

The chain is built from TRBV20-1 and TRBJ1-2, with a weak D call TRBD1 (5 bases). V shed 3 bases and J shed 3 bases, with 5 bases lying between them. Germline values: CDR1 DFQATT, CDR2 SNEGSKA (reference sequence). This CDR3 has 11 amino acids. The CDR3 spells CSARGHYGYTF. The CDR3, as DNA: TGCAGTGCTAGGGGGCACTATGGCTACACCTTC.

In this sample, this clonotype turned up many times. The rearrangement links TRBV5-1 to TRBJ1-1, with TRBD1 matching over 8 bases. V lost 5 bases to trimming and J lost 1 base; unmatched junction nucleotides: 4. The CDR3 covers 14 residues. Germline V gene lookup returns CDR1 SGHRS and CDR2 YFSETQ. The CDR3: CASRKTGGNTEAFF. The CDR3 DNA reads TGCGCCAGCAGGAAAACAGGGGGGAACACTGAAGCTTTCTTT.

The chain links TRBV29-1 to TRBJ1-5, with TRBD1 as a possible D gene (5 bases). Germline V gene lookup returns CDR1 SQVTM and CDR2 ANQGSEA. This CDR3 contains 13 residues. CDR3: CSAQDNPNQPQHF. CDR3 nucleotides: TGCAGTGCCCAGGACAACCCCAATCAGCCCCAGCATTTT.

This clonotype was seen a handful of times. This chain uses TRBV6-5 with TRBJ1-2; 9 bases map to TRBD1. The CDR3 length is 16 residues. Germline loops: CDR1 MNHEY, CDR2 SVGAGI. V lost 2 bases to trimming and J lost 2 bases; unmatched junction nucleotides: 6. The CDR3 region is CASSYTGQGINYGYTF. CDR3 DNA: TGTGCCAGCAGTTACACTGGACAGGGGATCAACTATGGCTACACCTTC.

This chain connects TRBV20-1 to TRBJ2-7; tentatively, D is TRBD2 (5 bases). The CDR3 has 14 amino acids. The V end lost 0 bases, the J end lost 3 bases, and 12 bases lay between the germline ends. CDR1 and CDR2 (germline): DFQATT, SNEGSKA (reference sequence). CDR3 sequence (DNA): TGCAGTGCTAGAGACCCTCAACTAGGCTACGAGCAGTACTTC. Protein: CSARDPQLGYEQYF.

V is TRBV7-2 and J is TRBJ2-2; no clear D. The germline CDR1 and CDR2 sequences are SGHTA and FQGNSA. The CDR3 has 14 residues. V lost 2 bases, J lost 6 bases, and 10 bases lay in between. DNA of the CDR3: TGTGCCAGCAGCTTAATGATTGCATCCGGGGAGCTGTTTTTT. Its translation: CASSLMIASGELFF.

This clonotype has at least ten counts. The junction and the germline gene differ at one end; a read error may be behind it. The chain recombines TRBV11-2 with TRBJ1-2; 7 nucleotides match TRBD1. Germline loops: CDR1 SGHAT, CDR2 FQNNGV. This CDR3 is 11 amino acids long. The CDR3 sequence is CASSSTTGRVF. CDR3 sequence (DNA): TGTGCCAGCAGCTCAACGACAGGGAGAGTCTTC. The full variable domain, completed using reference TRBV11-2 and TRBJ1-2, is EAGVAQSPRYKIIEKRQSVAFWCNPISGHATLYWYQQILGQGPKLLIQFQNNGVVDDSQLPKDRFSAERLKGVDSTLKIQPAKLEDSAVYLCASSSTTGRVFGSGTRLTVV.

This clonotype was detected many times. This chain links TRBV29-1 with TRBJ1-5, with no clear D. With 5 bases removed from V and 6 bases from J, the gap between germline ends came to 14 bases. Germline assignment: CDR1 SQVTM and CDR2 ANQGSEA. This CDR3 is built from 13 residues. This CDR3 reads CSVISSSGQPQHF. For the CDR3, the DNA is TGCAGCGTTATTTCTTCCTCGGGTCAGCCCCAGCATTTT.

DNA for the CDR3: TGTGCCACCCGAGGGACCGACGAGCAGTACTTC. Its protein product is CATRGTDEQYF. This chain links TRBV24-1 with TRBJ2-7; D might be TRBD1 or TRBD2, each matching 5 bases. The CDR3 runs to 11 residues. Between the trimmed V and J ends, which lost 9 bases and 5 bases, there was a span of 10 bases. The germline gives CDR1 KGHDR, CDR2 SFDVKD.

This chain links TRBV29-1 with TRBJ1-1; D not resolved. The CDR3 contains 13 residues. CDR1 and CDR2 (germline): SQVTM, ANQGSEA. V lost 6 bases, J lost 0 bases, and 11 bases lay in between. This CDR3 is CSVSRAMNTEAFF. DNA for the CDR3: TGCAGCGTGTCAAGGGCGATGAACACTGAAGCTTTCTTT.

This clonotype occurred once. The rearrangement links TRBV9 to TRBJ2-7, with D hard to call. Germline V gene data show CDR1 as SGDLS and CDR2 as YYNGEE. With 5 bases removed from V and 7 bases from J, the gap between germline ends came to 19 bases. The CDR3 totals 14 residues. This CDR3 is CASSLSAGSREQYF. In DNA, the CDR3 is TGTGCCAGCAGTTTATCGGCAGGATCGAGGGAGCAGTACTTC.